The subject of this entry is one T cell receptor beta chain. This entry comes from a study of blood T cell repertoires in COVID-19. Study information: Whether acute or convalescent, the COVID-19 samples came from the United States, Italy and Spain. From T cells, B-cell-depleted T cells, or PBMCs came the material, which was cDNA or gDNA.

In the original analysis: Scientists estimated how many nucleated cells there were by amplifying reference gene primers. Some clones are missing from TCRdb's copy, which holds only in-frame ones; the method was immunoSEQ multiplex PCR. V and J calls and clone size are those listed in that table; D and trimming were worked out from the DNA. The data show fewer than 250,000 clones, around 83% seen once. The J segment lost 7 bases and the V segment lost 2 bases, leaving 16 bases of the junction unmatched. This CDR3 region has 18 residues. From germline, CDR1 is MNHNS and CDR2 SASEGT. This chain uses TRBV6-1 with TRBJ2-2, with 7 bases identical to TRBD1. This receptor was identified in a man over 45 with active or convalescent COVID-19. What was sequenced was peripheral blood. The CDR3 loop reads CASSERGQIFPSIGELFF. The CDR3 DNA is TGTGCCAGCAGTGAAAGGGGACAGATATTCCCTTCGATCGGGGAGCTGTTTTTT.